These 17 T cell receptor beta chains originate from one sample sequenced in a study of siplizumab effects on memory and regulatory T cells. Profiled with immunoSEQ multiplex PCR; TCRdb holds only in-frame clones, not every one. The table includes over 85,000 clones, roughly 90% detected once. Input material: CD4+ T cells sorted from blood. These receptors were obtained from a human donor in good health.

This chain connects TRBV11-2 to TRBJ2-5; a weak D match, TRBD1 (5 bases). This CDR3 is built from 16 residues. The germline V gene encodes CDR1 SGHAT and CDR2 FQNNGV. Trimming removed 5 bases at V and 5 bases at J, with 21 bases between. CDR3 nucleotides: TGTGCCAGCAGCATCGAAACCCCGGCCAGGGCGGAGACCCAGTACTTC. Its translation is CASSIETPARAETQYF.

This clone was detected only once. The chain combines TRBV4-1 with TRBJ2-1; no firm D call. The CDR3 consists of 19 residues. Trimming removed 4 bases from V and 0 bases from J, with 22 bases in between. Looked up from germline, CDR1 is MGHRA and CDR2 is YSYEKL. CDR3 protein: CASSPSPRTRRSSYNEQFF. The CDR3 DNA follows: TGCGCCAGCAGCCCCAGCCCTAGGACGCGTCGAAGCTCCTACAATGAGCAGTTCTTC.

The chain recombines TRBV30 with TRBJ2-5, with a tentative D call TRBD2 (7 bases). The CDR3 runs to 13 residues. The germline CDR1 and CDR2 sequences are GTSNPN and SVGIG (reference sequence). Trimming pared 3 bases from V and 5 bases from J, leaving 13 bases between. The CDR3, as DNA: TGTGCCTGGAGGGGGGGGCCATTCGAGACCCAGTACTTC. Encoded protein: CAWRGGPFETQYF.

This rearrangement joins TRBV6-1 to TRBJ1-1; TRBD1 aligns across 7 bases. The CDR3 has 13 residues. Per the germline V gene, CDR1 is MNHNS and CDR2 is SASEGT. J was trimmed by 0 bases and V by 10 bases; bases with no gene match: 5. CDR3 in DNA: TGTGCCACCCTACAGGGGTTGAACACTGAAGCTTTCTTT. Its protein is CATLQGLNTEAFF.

The rearrangement joins TRBV6-1 to TRBJ1-1; a weak D match, TRBD1 (5 bases). Germline V gene sequence: CDR1 MNHNS, CDR2 SASEGT. V shed 8 bases and J shed 4 bases, with 20 bases lying between them. The CDR3 covers 15 residues. CDR3 nucleotide sequence: TGTGCCAGCTTTCGGGGGTTAGTACACGTCACTGAAGCTTTCTTT. Amino acid sequence: CASFRGLVHVTEAFF.

The genes are TRBV2 and TRBJ2-7, with D maybe TRBD1 (5 bases). The CDR3 loop spans 11 amino acids. Trimming removed 6 bases at V and 6 bases at J, with 9 bases between. Germline loops: CDR1 SNHLY, CDR2 FYNNEI. The CDR3 region is CASSRVGEQYF. CDR3 DNA sequence: TGTGCCAGCAGCAGGGTCGGCGAGCAGTACTTC.

V usage is TRBV6-1 and J usage is TRBJ2-7; D is perhaps TRBD2 (5 bases). The CDR3 is 14 residues long. Germline-derived CDR1 and CDR2 are MNHNS and SASEGT. Between the trimmed V and J ends, which lost 4 bases and 4 bases, there was a span of 14 bases. In DNA, the CDR3 is TGTGCCAGCAGTGCCAAACGGACTCATTACGAGCAGTACTTC. It yields the protein CASSAKRTHYEQYF.

The CDR3 sequence: CASSPSTVATNEKLFF. CDR3 bases: TGTGCCAGCTCACCGTCGACAGTTGCAACTAATGAAAAACTGTTTTTT. V is TRBV18 and J is TRBJ1-4; D perhaps matches TRBD1 (5 bases). This CDR3 is built from 16 residues. CDR1 is KGHSH, CDR2 LQKENI, per germline. Trimming stripped 3 bases from V and 0 bases from J, with 11 bases between.

The chain carries TRBV5-1 and TRBJ2-1; a weak D match, TRBD2 (5 bases). Trimming shortened V by 0 bases and J by 6 bases, and 10 bases separated the two germline ends. The germline V gene encodes CDR1 SGHRS and CDR2 YFSETQ. This CDR3 is 14 amino acids long. CDR3 nucleotide sequence: TGCGCCAGCAGCTTGGACACGGGAATCAATGAGCAGTTCTTC. Its protein is CASSLDTGINEQFF.

This chain links TRBV2 with TRBJ2-1; D possibly uses TRBD1 or TRBD2 (5 bases each). Deletions cut 6 bases from V and 10 bases from J, with 16 bases between. Germline lookup yields CDR1 SNHLY and CDR2 FYNNEI. The CDR3 totals 13 residues. The CDR3 loop reads CASRGPGSWEQFF. The CDR3, as DNA: TGTGCCAGCAGGGGACCAGGGAGCTGGGAGCAGTTCTTC.

V gene TRBV7-3 combines with J gene TRBJ2-1; 9 bases agree with TRBD2. The CDR3 contains 15 residues. V gave up 3 bases and J gave up 7 bases; unmatched junction bases: 7. The germline V gene encodes CDR1 SGHTA and CDR2 FQGTGA. CDR3 residues: CASSFPAGGRNEQFF. DNA for the CDR3: TGTGCCAGCAGCTTCCCAGCGGGAGGTAGGAATGAGCAGTTCTTC.

V is TRBV6-1 and J is TRBJ1-1; maybe TRBD1 (5 bases). The CDR3 is 15 amino acids. The germline gives CDR1 MNHNS, CDR2 SASEGT. The V and J ends lost 3 bases and 3 bases respectively, with 14 bases between them. CDR3 protein: CASSDPWGLHTEAFF. In nucleotides, the CDR3 is TGTGCCAGCAGTGACCCCTGGGGACTACACACTGAAGCTTTCTTT.

This chain connects TRBV6-5 to TRBJ2-7; D is unresolved. Germline V gene data show CDR1 as MNHEY and CDR2 as SVGAGI. This CDR3 contains 9 residues. Trimming took off 7 bases at V and 5 bases at J, with 3 bases between the two ends. For the CDR3, the DNA is TGTGCCAGCACTCACGAGCAGTACTTC. Residues: CASTHEQYF.

J is TRBJ2-1 and V is TRBV6-1; D may be TRBD1 or TRBD2 (5 bases each). Germline CDR1 reads MNHNS; CDR2 reads SASEGT. The V gene lost 7 bases and the J gene lost 6 bases, with 13 bases spanning the gap. CDR3 size: 13 residues. CDR3 amino acids: CASTWGMSNEQFF. CDR3 sequence (DNA): TGTGCCAGCACTTGGGGGATGAGCAATGAGCAGTTCTTC.

This clone was detected a few times. The J gene is TRBJ1-1, the V gene TRBV25-1; D gene ambiguous. The CDR3 loop spans 11 amino acids. Germline assignment: CDR1 MGHDK and CDR2 SYGVNS. V dropped 5 bases and J dropped 10 bases, with 11 bases sitting between them. The CDR3 reads CASSSGVVAFF. The CDR3 coding sequence is TGTGCCAGCAGTTCCGGGGTCGTAGCTTTCTTT. The complete variable domain, with remaining parts taken from reference TRBV25-1 and TRBJ1-1, reads EADIYQTPRYLVIGTGKKITLECSQTMGHDKMYWYQQDPGMELHLIHYSYGVNSTEKGDLSSESTVSRIRTEHFPLTLESARPSHTSQYLCASSSGVVAFFGQGTRLTVV.

This clone was counted between two and nine times. The chain combines TRBV29-1 with TRBJ1-1, with no clear D. CDR3 length: 12 residues. Between the trimmed V and J ends, which lost 4 bases and 1 base, there was a span of 7 bases. Germline loops: CDR1 SQVTM, CDR2 ANQGSEA. The CDR3 coding sequence is TGCAGCGTTGGATCGGGGAACACTGAAGCTTTCTTT. This encodes CSVGSGNTEAFF.

The V gene is TRBV5-5, the J gene TRBJ2-7; possible D gene TRBD1, 5 bases. Per the germline V gene, CDR1 is SGHKS and CDR2 is YYEKEE (reference sequence). This CDR3 comprises 16 residues. Between the trimmed V and J ends, which lost 4 bases and 0 bases, there was a span of 17 bases. In DNA, the CDR3 is TGTGCCAGCAGCCCTCTCGGGCGGACAAGCTCCTACGAGCAGTACTTC. It yields the protein CASSPLGRTSSYEQYF.